This is a list of T cell receptor beta chains from one sample in a study of blood T cells in healthy people across ages. TCRdb redid the calling of the 5' RACE reads with MiXCR, one entry per CDR3 protein. The table lists 750,000 to 850,000 distinct CDR3 sequences, roughly 25% of them singletons. These same data were also listed under a study on T cells of mothers and their children.

Sequenced sample: blood. The receptors derive from a boy younger than 18 in good health. Each CDR3 is given with its conserved first and last residue. A D gene is named only where the DNA matches it firmly. The listing skips clone size in some rows; elsewhere it reads once, few, many or a size class.

d_call: -; j_call: TRBJ1-1; cdr3_length: 15; clone_size: -; v_call: TRBV4-3; cdr3_aa: CASSQDQIANTEAFF; cdr3_nt: TGCGCCAGCAGCCAAGATCAAATCGCGAACACTGAAGCTTTCTTT
d_call: -; j_call: TRBJ1-2; cdr3_length: 13; clone_size: -; v_call: TRBV27; cdr3_aa: CASSLGGKYGYTF; cdr3_nt: TGTGCCAGCAGTTTAGGAGGGAAGTATGGCTACACCTTC
d_call: -; j_call: TRBJ2-5; cdr3_length: 14; clone_size: -; v_call: TRBV24-1; cdr3_aa: CATRGAGGQETQYF; cdr3_nt: TGTGCCACCAGGGGGGCAGGAGGGCAAGAGACCCAGTACTTC
d_call: TRBD2; j_call: TRBJ2-1; cdr3_length: 13; clone_size: -; v_call: TRBV7-2; cdr3_aa: CASNPTLAGAQFF; cdr3_nt: TGTGCCAGCAACCCGACCTTAGCGGGGGCCCAGTTCTTC
d_call: -; j_call: TRBJ2-3; cdr3_length: 13; clone_size: -; v_call: TRBV2; cdr3_aa: CASIRVRTDTQYF; cdr3_nt: TGTGCCAGCATCCGGGTCCGCACAGATACGCAGTATTTT
d_call: -; j_call: TRBJ2-5; cdr3_length: 12; clone_size: -; v_call: TRBV6-6; cdr3_aa: CASRTGAETQYF; cdr3_nt: TGTGCCAGCAGAACGGGGGCAGAGACCCAGTACTTC
d_call: -; j_call: TRBJ2-7; cdr3_length: 13; clone_size: few; v_call: TRBV10-3; cdr3_aa: CAISEPPAYEQYF; cdr3_nt: TGTGCCATCAGTGAGCCCCCCGCCTACGAGCAGTACTTC
d_call: TRBD2; j_call: TRBJ2-7; cdr3_length: 15; clone_size: many; v_call: TRBV7-9; cdr3_aa: CASSRTSGSSYEQYF; cdr3_nt: TGTGCCAGCAGCCGGACTAGCGGGAGCTCCTACGAGCAGTACTTC
d_call: -; j_call: TRBJ1-4; cdr3_length: 14; clone_size: -; v_call: TRBV28; cdr3_aa: CASSRQGPREKLFF; cdr3_nt: TGTGCCAGCAGCCGGCAGGGGCCTCGGGAAAAACTGTTTTTT
d_call: -; j_call: TRBJ2-7; cdr3_length: 13; clone_size: -; v_call: TRBV7-8; cdr3_aa: CASSLAGRWEQYF; cdr3_nt: TGTGCCAGCAGCTTAGCGGGCCGCTGGGAGCAGTACTTC
d_call: -; j_call: TRBJ2-6; cdr3_length: 19; clone_size: -; v_call: TRBV9; cdr3_aa: CASSDNPDGITSGANVLTF; cdr3_nt: TGTGCCAGCAGCGACAACCCAGACGGAATAACCTCTGGGGCCAACGTCCTGACTTTC
d_call: TRBD2; j_call: TRBJ2-1; cdr3_length: 15; clone_size: -; v_call: TRBV2; cdr3_aa: CASSMLAGGHNEQFF; cdr3_nt: TGTGCCAGCAGTATGCTAGCGGGGGGGCACAATGAGCAGTTCTTC
d_call: TRBD2; j_call: TRBJ2-7; cdr3_length: 14; clone_size: -; v_call: TRBV28; cdr3_aa: CASSLRGLAEEQYF; cdr3_nt: TGTGCCAGCAGTCTAAGGGGACTAGCTGAAGAGCAGTACTTC
d_call: -; j_call: TRBJ2-6; cdr3_length: 16; clone_size: many; v_call: TRBV6-2/TRBV6-3; cdr3_aa: CASRTGRTSGANVLTF; cdr3_nt: TGTGCCAGCCGAACCGGACGGACCTCTGGGGCCAACGTCCTGACTTTC
d_call: -; j_call: TRBJ1-1; cdr3_length: 13; clone_size: -; v_call: TRBV5-1; cdr3_aa: CASSPLTGTEAFF; cdr3_nt: TGCGCCAGCAGCCCGCTCACAGGGACTGAAGCTTTCTTT
d_call: -; j_call: TRBJ1-4; cdr3_length: 16; clone_size: -; v_call: TRBV28; cdr3_aa: CASRRAGGKPEEKLFF; cdr3_nt: TGTGCCAGCAGGAGAGCTGGAGGAAAGCCAGAGGAAAAACTGTTTTTT
d_call: -; j_call: TRBJ2-7; cdr3_length: 14; clone_size: -; v_call: TRBV20-1; cdr3_aa: CSAPSGKNPYEQYF; cdr3_nt: TGCAGTGCCCCCTCAGGAAAGAACCCCTACGAGCAGTACTTC
d_call: TRBD1; j_call: TRBJ1-2; cdr3_length: 14; clone_size: -; v_call: TRBV20-1; cdr3_aa: CSARGQLANYGYTF; cdr3_nt: TGCAGTGCCCGGGGACAGTTGGCTAACTATGGCTACACCTTC
d_call: -; j_call: TRBJ2-3; cdr3_length: 13; clone_size: -; v_call: TRBV25-1; cdr3_aa: CASSTGITDTQYF; cdr3_nt: TGTGCCAGCAGCACAGGGATCACAGATACGCAGTATTTT
d_call: -; j_call: TRBJ2-3; cdr3_length: 12; clone_size: few; v_call: TRBV12-3/TRBV12-4; cdr3_aa: CASTPEEDTQYF; cdr3_nt: TGTGCCAGCACCCCCGAAGAAGATACGCAGTATTTT
d_call: TRBD1; j_call: TRBJ2-7; cdr3_length: 15; clone_size: once; v_call: TRBV28; cdr3_aa: CASSSTETGEGEQYF; cdr3_nt: TGTGCCAGCAGTTCAACCGAGACAGGGGAAGGCGAGCAGTACTTC
d_call: -; j_call: TRBJ2-1; cdr3_length: 12; clone_size: -; v_call: TRBV6-2/TRBV6-3; cdr3_aa: CASNGQRGEQFF; cdr3_nt: TGTGCCAGCAACGGGCAGAGGGGTGAGCAGTTCTTC
d_call: -; j_call: TRBJ1-2; cdr3_length: 14; clone_size: -; v_call: TRBV29-1; cdr3_aa: CSVADPRANYGYTF; cdr3_nt: TGCAGCGTTGCCGACCCCCGAGCCAACTATGGCTACACCTTC
d_call: -; j_call: TRBJ2-3; cdr3_length: 16; clone_size: few; v_call: TRBV9; cdr3_aa: CASSNTQGRRTDTQYF; cdr3_nt: TGTGCCAGCAGTAATACACAGGGACGGAGGACAGATACGCAGTATTTT
d_call: -; j_call: TRBJ1-1; cdr3_length: 13; clone_size: few; v_call: TRBV20-1; cdr3_aa: CSASSGANTEAFF; cdr3_nt: TGCAGTGCTAGCTCTGGGGCGAACACTGAAGCTTTCTTT
d_call: -; j_call: TRBJ2-5; cdr3_length: 15; clone_size: -; v_call: TRBV7-8; cdr3_aa: CASSTVQGGQETQYF; cdr3_nt: TGTGCCAGCAGCACAGTACAGGGGGGGCAAGAGACCCAGTACTTC
d_call: -; j_call: TRBJ2-7; cdr3_length: 15; clone_size: -; v_call: TRBV18; cdr3_aa: CASSPSRDVIYEQYF; cdr3_nt: TGTGCCAGCTCACCATCCAGGGATGTGATATACGAGCAGTACTTC
d_call: -; j_call: TRBJ2-3; cdr3_length: 14; clone_size: few; v_call: TRBV29-1; cdr3_aa: CSVYGGTVGDTQYF; cdr3_nt: TGCAGCGTTTACGGGGGCACGGTAGGGGATACGCAGTATTTT
d_call: -; j_call: TRBJ1-1; cdr3_length: 13; clone_size: -; v_call: TRBV12-3/TRBV12-4; cdr3_aa: CASRGHMNTEAFF; cdr3_nt: TGTGCCAGCAGGGGCCACATGAACACTGAAGCTTTCTTT
d_call: -; j_call: TRBJ2-1; cdr3_length: 15; clone_size: few; v_call: TRBV28; cdr3_aa: CASSLEGGGVNEQFF; cdr3_nt: TGTGCCAGCAGTTTAGAAGGGGGGGGCGTCAATGAGCAGTTCTTC
d_call: -; j_call: TRBJ1-4; cdr3_length: 17; clone_size: few; v_call: TRBV6-6; cdr3_aa: CASSYRVTAATNEKLFF; cdr3_nt: TGTGCCAGCAGTTACAGGGTAACAGCCGCAACTAATGAAAAACTGTTTTTT
d_call: -; j_call: TRBJ1-2; cdr3_length: 15; clone_size: few; v_call: TRBV5-1; cdr3_aa: CASSLRGENAYGYTF; cdr3_nt: TGCGCCAGCAGCCTCCGGGGAGAAAACGCGTATGGCTACACCTTC
d_call: -; j_call: TRBJ1-1; cdr3_length: 16; clone_size: -; v_call: TRBV28; cdr3_aa: CASLSGGARVNTEAFF; cdr3_nt: TGTGCCAGCCTATCGGGGGGTGCTAGGGTAAACACTGAAGCTTTCTTT
d_call: -; j_call: TRBJ2-1; cdr3_length: 14; clone_size: -; v_call: TRBV7-2; cdr3_aa: CAGSPGPDYNEQFF; cdr3_nt: TGTGCCGGCAGCCCCGGACCTGACTACAATGAGCAGTTCTTC
d_call: TRBD1; j_call: TRBJ2-5; cdr3_length: 15; clone_size: -; v_call: TRBV20-1; cdr3_aa: CSAPQDRGLQETQYF; cdr3_nt: TGCAGTGCCCCCCAAGACAGGGGTCTCCAAGAGACCCAGTACTTC
d_call: TRBD1; j_call: TRBJ2-7; cdr3_length: 14; clone_size: -; v_call: TRBV12-3/TRBV12-4; cdr3_aa: CASRGTGFDLQQYF; cdr3_nt: TGTGCCAGCAGAGGGACAGGGTTCGATCTTCAGCAGTACTTC
d_call: TRBD1; j_call: TRBJ2-7; cdr3_length: 15; clone_size: -; v_call: TRBV28; cdr3_aa: CASSPGTGRIGEQYF; cdr3_nt: TGTGCCAGCAGTCCCGGGACAGGGAGGATTGGCGAGCAGTACTTC
d_call: -; j_call: TRBJ2-7; cdr3_length: 15; clone_size: -; v_call: TRBV20-1; cdr3_aa: CSAQSNRGRGNEQYF; cdr3_nt: TGCAGTGCGCAGAGTAATAGGGGGCGCGGGAACGAGCAGTACTTC
d_call: -; j_call: TRBJ2-3; cdr3_length: 13; clone_size: few; v_call: TRBV29-1; cdr3_aa: CSVVGRITDTQYF; cdr3_nt: TGCAGCGTTGTGGGCAGGATAACAGATACGCAGTATTTT
d_call: -; j_call: TRBJ2-7; cdr3_length: 16; clone_size: once; v_call: TRBV20-1; cdr3_aa: CSARPGTAASVDEQYF; cdr3_nt: TGCAGTGCTAGACCAGGGACTGCAGCCTCTGTAGACGAGCAGTACTTC
d_call: TRBD1; j_call: TRBJ2-2; cdr3_length: 17; clone_size: -; v_call: TRBV7-9; cdr3_aa: CASSSLRGTPNTGELFF; cdr3_nt: TGTGCCAGCAGCTCCCTCAGGGGGACCCCCAACACCGGGGAGCTGTTTTTT
d_call: TRBD2; j_call: TRBJ2-6; cdr3_length: 16; clone_size: -; v_call: TRBV9; cdr3_aa: CASSVARSGGASVLTF; cdr3_nt: TGTGCCAGCAGCGTAGCTCGTAGCGGGGGGGCCAGCGTCCTGACTTTC